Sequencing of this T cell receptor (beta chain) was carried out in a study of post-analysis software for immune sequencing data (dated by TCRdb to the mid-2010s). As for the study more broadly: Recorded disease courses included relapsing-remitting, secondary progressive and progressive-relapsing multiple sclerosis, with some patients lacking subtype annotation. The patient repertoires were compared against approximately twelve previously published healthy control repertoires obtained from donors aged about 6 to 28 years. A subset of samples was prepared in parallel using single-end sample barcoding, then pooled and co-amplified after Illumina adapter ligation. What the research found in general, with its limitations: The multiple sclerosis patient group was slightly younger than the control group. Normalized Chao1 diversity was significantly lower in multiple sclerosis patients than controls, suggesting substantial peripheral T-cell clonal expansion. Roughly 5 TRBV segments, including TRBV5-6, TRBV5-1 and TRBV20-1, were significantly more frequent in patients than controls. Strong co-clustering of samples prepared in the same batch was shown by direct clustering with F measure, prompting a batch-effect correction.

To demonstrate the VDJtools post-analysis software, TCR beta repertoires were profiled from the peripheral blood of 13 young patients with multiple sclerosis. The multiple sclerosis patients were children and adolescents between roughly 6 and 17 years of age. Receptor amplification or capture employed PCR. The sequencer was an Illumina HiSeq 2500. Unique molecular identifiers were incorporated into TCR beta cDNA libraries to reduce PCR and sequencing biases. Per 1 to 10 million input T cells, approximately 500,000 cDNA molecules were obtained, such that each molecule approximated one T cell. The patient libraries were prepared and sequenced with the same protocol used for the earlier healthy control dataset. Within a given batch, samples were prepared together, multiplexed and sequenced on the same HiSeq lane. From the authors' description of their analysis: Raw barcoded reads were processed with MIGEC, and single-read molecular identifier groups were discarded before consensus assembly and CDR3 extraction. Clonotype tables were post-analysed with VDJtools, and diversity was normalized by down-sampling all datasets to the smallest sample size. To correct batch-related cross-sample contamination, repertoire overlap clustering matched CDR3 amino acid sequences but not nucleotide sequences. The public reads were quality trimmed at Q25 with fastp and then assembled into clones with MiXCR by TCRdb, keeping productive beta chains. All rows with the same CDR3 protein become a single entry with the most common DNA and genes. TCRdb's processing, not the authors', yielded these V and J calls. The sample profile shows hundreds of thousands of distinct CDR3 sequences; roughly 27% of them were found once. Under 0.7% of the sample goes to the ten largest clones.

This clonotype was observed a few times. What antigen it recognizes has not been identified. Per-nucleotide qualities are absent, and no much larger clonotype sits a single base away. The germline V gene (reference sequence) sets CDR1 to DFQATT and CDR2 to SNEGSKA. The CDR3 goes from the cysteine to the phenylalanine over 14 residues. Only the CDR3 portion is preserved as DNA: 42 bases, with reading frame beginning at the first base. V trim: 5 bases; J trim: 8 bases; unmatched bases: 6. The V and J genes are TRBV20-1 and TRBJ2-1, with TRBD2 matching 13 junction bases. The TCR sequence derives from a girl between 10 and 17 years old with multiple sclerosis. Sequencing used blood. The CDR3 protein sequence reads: CSARTSGGAHEQFF. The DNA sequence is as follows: TGCAGTGCTCGAACTAGCGGGGGGGCCCATGAGCAGTTCTTC.